These T cell receptor beta chains were read from a single sample in a study of cytomegalovirus exposure and HLA in healthy donors. The table came from immunoSEQ multiplex PCR; TCRdb's copy has only in-frame clones and leaves some out. The sample includes about 130,000 clones, about 84% of them seen just once. Sequenced: PBMCs. These receptors all come from a middle-aged man in good health and CMV-seronegative. CDR3s include the opening cysteine and the closing phenylalanine or tryptophan. D genes are given only for firm matches. Clone size is not always given. Where it is, it says once, few, many or a class for expanded clones.

>TRBJ2-5|TRBV7-2|.|few
CASSLVGGRETQYF
TGTGCCAGCAGCTTGGTCGGGGGGCGGGAGACCCAGTACTTC
>TRBJ1-1|TRBV11-2|.|few
CASSFGRGTEAFF
TGTGCCAGCAGCTTCGGGAGGGGCACTGAAGCTTTCTTT
>TRBJ2-7|TRBV5-4|TRBD1|few
CASSLGGTAYEQYF
TGTGCCAGCAGCTTGGGTGGGACAGCTTACGAGCAGTACTTC
>TRBJ1-1|TRBV6-5|.|.
CASSYGQAVLNTEAFF
TGTGCCAGCAGTTACGGGCAGGCAGTACTGAACACTGAAGCTTTCTTT
>TRBJ1-6|TRBV5-4|.|.
CASSLRQGNSPLHF
TGTGCCAGCAGTCTTAGGCAGGGAAATTCACCCCTCCACTTT
>TRBJ1-2|TRBV9|.|.
CASSVASASYGYTF
TGTGCCAGCAGCGTAGCTTCAGCGAGCTATGGCTACACCTTC
>TRBJ2-2|TRBV7-2|.|once
CASSLVGTQAGELFF
TGTGCCAGCAGCTTAGTTGGGACTCAAGCCGGGGAGCTGTTTTTT
>TRBJ2-3|TRBV7-2|TRBD2|once
CASSLLTSGGGTDTQYF
TGTGCCAGCAGCTTACTTACTAGCGGGGGGGGTACAGATACGCAGTATTTT
>TRBJ2-5|TRBV7-9|.|.
CASSLIGAGQETQYF
TGTGCCAGCAGCTTAATTGGGGCAGGTCAAGAGACCCAGTACTTC
>TRBJ1-2|TRBV19|.|.
CASTYHRGDYGYTF
TGTGCCAGTACCTATCACCGAGGTGACTATGGCTACACCTTC
>TRBJ1-5|TRBV28|TRBD1|.
CASSPTGLSNQPQHF
TGTGCCAGCAGTCCGACAGGGTTGAGCAATCAGCCCCAGCATTTT
>TRBJ1-1|TRBV6-6|.|.
CATGLLGTEAFF
TGTGCCACCGGACTTTTGGGCACTGAAGCTTTCTTT
>TRBJ2-3|TRBV4-1|TRBD2|.
CASSQSPSGGTDTQYF
TGCGCCAGCAGCCAATCCCCTAGCGGGGGGACAGATACGCAGTATTTT
>TRBJ2-5|TRBV27|TRBD1|.
CASSTASDRVWETQYF
TGTGCCAGCAGCACCGCATCTGACAGGGTTTGGGAGACCCAGTACTTC
>TRBJ2-7|TRBV4-1|.|.
CASSQVGGYEQYF
TGCGCCAGCAGCCAAGTCGGGGGCTACGAGCAGTACTTC
>TRBJ1-1|TRBV7-8|.|.
CASSAAPGEGNTEAFF
TGTGCCAGCAGCGCAGCCCCAGGGGAAGGTAACACTGAAGCTTTCTTT
>TRBJ1-1|TRBV9|.|.
CASSVGPNTEAFF
TGTGCCAGCAGCGTAGGGCCTAACACTGAAGCTTTCTTT
>TRBJ2-1|TRBV9|.|.
CASSVLPNNEQFF
TGTGCCAGCAGCGTTCTACCTAACAATGAGCAGTTCTTC
>TRBJ1-1|TRBV27|.|.
CASRVGLYRAMNTEAFF
TGTGCTAGCCGGGTGGGTCTCTACAGGGCGATGAACACTGAAGCTTTCTTT
>TRBJ2-4|TRBV29-1|TRBD1|.
CSVEYRDSQNIQYF
TGCAGCGTTGAATACCGGGACAGCCAAAACATTCAGTACTTC
>TRBJ2-3|TRBV6-5|TRBD2|.
CASSYSTGLSTDTQYF
TGTGCCAGCAGTTACTCGACGGGACTAAGCACAGATACGCAGTATTTT
>TRBJ2-3|TRBV7-2|.|.
CASSIYGTLTDTQYF
TGTGCCAGCAGCATATACGGGACATTAACAGATACGCAGTATTTT
>TRBJ2-5|TRBV5-6|TRBD2|once
CASSLAGGNSETQYF
TGTGCCAGCAGCTTGGCCGGGGGGAATTCGGAGACCCAGTACTTC
>TRBJ1-1|TRBV5-4|.|.
CASSLGGPTEAFF
TGTGCCAGCAGCTTGGGCGGTCCCACTGAAGCTTTCTTT
>TRBJ1-2|TRBV15|.|.
CATSRDLGNSDYGYTF
TGTGCCACCAGCAGAGACTTGGGCAATTCCGACTATGGCTACACCTTC
>TRBJ1-1|TRBV14|.|.
CASSLTSGRTEAFF
TGTGCCAGCAGTCTAACTTCAGGGCGCACTGAAGCTTTCTTT
>TRBJ1-4|TRBV15|.|.
CATRGGGEKLFF
TGTGCCACCCGGGGGGGTGGGGAAAAACTGTTTTTT
>TRBJ2-1|TRBV7-3|TRBD2|.
CASSLGGTSGGSNEQFF
TGTGCCAGCAGCTTAGGGGGGACTAGCGGGGGTTCCAATGAGCAGTTCTTC
>TRBJ2-1|TRBV28|.|.
CASRGARNEQFF
TGTGCCAGCAGGGGGGCGCGGAATGAGCAGTTCTTC
>TRBJ1-5|TRBV28|.|.
CASSLTGGGNQPQHF
TGTGCCAGCAGTCTGACTGGAGGTGGCAATCAGCCCCAGCATTTT
>TRBJ1-1|TRBV6-6|TRBD1|.
CASTQGINEAFF
TGTGCCAGCACACAGGGGATTAACGAAGCTTTCTTT
>TRBJ2-4|TRBV2|.|few
CASSGDTLKNIQYF
TGTGCCAGCAGTGGGGACACCCTCAAAAACATTCAGTACTTC
>TRBJ2-2|TRBV30|.|.
CAWKGGMNTGELFF
TGTGCCTGGAAGGGGGGGATGAACACCGGGGAGCTGTTTTTT
>TRBJ1-5|TRBV7-2|.|.
CASSLMGGDQPQHF
TGTGCCAGCAGCCTCATGGGGGGGGATCAGCCCCAGCATTTT
>TRBJ2-7|TRBV27|.|once
CASSFLQGPEQYF
TGTGCCAGCAGTTTTCTACAGGGTCCCGAGCAGTACTTC
>TRBJ2-3|TRBV6-5|.|.
CASSYSTTHTDTQYF
TGTGCCAGCAGTTACTCCACAACACACACAGATACGCAGTATTTT
>TRBJ2-4|TRBV7-9|.|.
CASSFREKENIQYF
TGTGCCAGCAGCTTCCGGGAAAAGGAGAACATTCAGTACTTC
>TRBJ2-3|TRBV7-9|.|.
CASSLGGVSTDWYF
TGTGCCAGCAGCTTAGGAGGTGTGAGCACGGATTGGTATTTT
>TRBJ2-7|TRBV11-2|TRBD1|.
CASSLDGLRQGRYEQYF
TGTGCCAGCAGCTTAGATGGTCTTCGACAGGGACGCTACGAGCAGTACTTC
>TRBJ2-7|TRBV18|.|.
CASSQQIGSYEQYF
TGTGCCAGCTCTCAACAAATCGGGTCCTACGAGCAGTACTTC
>TRBJ1-5|TRBV19|TRBD1|.
CASRSIWDRGGQPQHF
TGTGCCAGTCGCTCAATCTGGGACAGGGGAGGTCAGCCCCAGCATTTT
>TRBJ1-1|TRBV29-1|.|.
CSVGQGNTEASF
.
>TRBJ2-7|TRBV5-6|.|.
CASSLAGSRSEQYF
TGTGCCAGCAGCTTGGCAGGCTCCCGTTCCGAGCAGTACTTC
>TRBJ2-7|TRBV6-5|.|few
CASSSTGKYEQYF
TGTGCCAGCAGTTCTACGGGGAAATACGAGCAGTACTTC
>TRBJ1-1|TRBV15|TRBD1|.
CATSTRTGGFTEAFF
TGTGCCACCAGCACCAGGACAGGGGGGTTTACTGAAGCTTTCTTT